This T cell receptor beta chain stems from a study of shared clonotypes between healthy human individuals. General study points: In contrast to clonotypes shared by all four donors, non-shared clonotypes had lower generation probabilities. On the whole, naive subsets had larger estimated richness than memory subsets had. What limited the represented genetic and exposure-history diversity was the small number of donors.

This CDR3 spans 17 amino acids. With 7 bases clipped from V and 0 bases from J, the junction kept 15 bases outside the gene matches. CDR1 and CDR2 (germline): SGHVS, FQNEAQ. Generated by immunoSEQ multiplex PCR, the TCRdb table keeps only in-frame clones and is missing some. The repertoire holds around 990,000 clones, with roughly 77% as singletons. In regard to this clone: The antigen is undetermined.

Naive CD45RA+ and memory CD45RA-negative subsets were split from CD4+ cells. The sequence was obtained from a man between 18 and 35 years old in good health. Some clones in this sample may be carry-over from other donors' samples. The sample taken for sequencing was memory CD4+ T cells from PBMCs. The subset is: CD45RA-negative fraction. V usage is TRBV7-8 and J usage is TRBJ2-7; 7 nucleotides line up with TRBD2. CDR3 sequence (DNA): TGTGCCAGCACCCCCTCCGCGGGAGACGTAGGCTCCTACGAGCAGTACTTC. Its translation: CASTPSAGDVGSYEQYF.